Below are 7 T cell receptor beta chains sequenced from a single sample in a study of a mutant IDH1 vaccine in newly diagnosed glioma. Antigens of these TCRs are unknown. The time point denotes: week 35, safety follow-up. One vaccine dose held 300 ug of mutant IDH1 20-mer peptide and came with topical imiquimod. Some clones are missing from TCRdb's copy, which holds only in-frame ones; the method was immunoSEQ multiplex PCR. Seen here are roughly 52,000 clones, under 90% observed once, and the top ten hold around 4.1%. The specimen was PBMCs, collected from a glioma patient whose treatment included an IDH1 peptide vaccine. The origin of the receptors is a woman aged 18-35 years with glioma.

The chain is built from TRBV5-4 and TRBJ1-1; TRBD1 matches at 7 bases. Germline-derived CDR1 and CDR2 are SGHNT and YYREEE (reference sequence). The CDR3 runs 15 residues. V shed 4 bases and J 0 bases; nucleotides not matched to a gene: 6. CDR3: CASSLQGGLNTEAFF. The CDR3 DNA sequence: TGTGCCAGCAGCCTGCAGGGGGGTTTGAACACTGAAGCTTTCTTT.

The CDR3 sequence is CASSIKKTVNTEAFF. DNA for the CDR3: TGTGCCAGTAGTATTAAAAAGACAGTGAACACTGAAGCTTTCTTT. The J gene is TRBJ1-1, the V gene TRBV19; possibly TRBD1 for D (5 bases). Germline V CDR1 and CDR2: LNHDA, SQIVND (reference sequence). Trimming removed 3 bases at V and 0 bases at J, with 11 bases between. The CDR3 is 15 residues long.

V is TRBV9 and J is TRBJ2-2; D remains ambiguous. Germline assignment: CDR1 SGDLS and CDR2 YYNGEE. The CDR3 length is 12 residues. Trimming left V 4 bases short and J 6 bases short, with 7 bases between. The CDR3 loop reads CASSPSAGELFF. The CDR3 region has the DNA TGTGCCAGCAGCCCCTCGGCCGGGGAGCTGTTTTTT. Full variable domain (missing parts from reference TRBV9 and TRBJ2-2): DSGVTQTPKHLITATGQRVTLRCSPRSGDLSVYWYQQSLDQGLQFLIQYYNGEERAKGNILERFSAQQFPDLHSELNLSSLELGDSALYFCASSPSAGELFFGEGSRLTVL.

CDR3 amino acids: CASSERETDTQYF. The CDR3 DNA sequence: TGTGCCAGCAGTGAAAGGGAAACAGATACGCAGTATTTT. The chain carries TRBV6-4 and TRBJ2-3; D remains ambiguous. V was clipped by 3 bases and J by 3 bases, with 7 bases between them. Germline CDR1 is MRHNA and CDR2 is SNTAGT. CDR3 length: 13 amino acids.

This clone has a single count. The chain links TRBV7-2 to TRBJ2-4, with 7 bases that match TRBD1. J was trimmed by 1 base and V by 4 bases; bases with no gene match: 7. The CDR3 covers 16 residues. The V gene's germline CDR1 is SGHTA and CDR2 FQGNSA. DNA for the CDR3: TGTGCCAGCAGCTCACCACAGGGGACCGCCAAAAACATTCAGTACTTC. Protein: CASSSPQGTAKNIQYF. Together with reference TRBV7-2 and TRBJ2-4, the CDR3 gives the full variable domain: GAGVSQSPSNKVTEKGKDVELRCDPISGHTALYWYRQSLGQGLEFLIYFQGNSAPDKSGLPSDRFSAERTGGSVSTLTIQRTQQEDSAVYLCASSSPQGTAKNIQYFGAGTRLSVL.

The table lists this clone with a count of one. V is TRBV4-2 and J is TRBJ2-7; D is undetermined. The V gene's germline CDR1 is LGHNA and CDR2 YNFKEQ. V was cut by 0 bases and J by 2 bases, with 14 bases left in between. This CDR3 region has 16 residues. In DNA form, the CDR3 reads TGTGCCAGCAGCCAAGAGGCGACCACACCTACCTACGAGCAGTACTTC. Residues: CASSQEATTPTYEQYF.

This clone has just a few counts. V gene TRBV30 combines with J gene TRBJ1-1; D uncertain. V lost 3 bases to trimming and J lost 0 bases, with 5 bases between them. Germline CDR1 reads GTSNPN; CDR2 reads SVGIG (reference sequence). This CDR3 has 12 amino acids. The CDR3 DNA sequence: TGTGCCTGGAGAGGACTGAACACTGAAGCTTTCTTT. This translates into CAWRGLNTEAFF.